A single sample gave rise to the 8 T cell receptor beta chains below, sequenced in a study of T cells in Graves' hyperthyroidism and ophthalmopathy. What was amplified from RNA transcripts were TCR beta CDR3 regions. During a first-round RT-PCR of the TCR CDR3, the HTBI primer set was used. Each CDR3 protein is one row after TCRdb ran MiXCR on the multiplex PCR reads. The data hold a few hundred thousand distinct CDR3 sequences, with roughly 18% observed a single time. Specimen: blood. The receptor set was obtained from a woman younger than 35 with Graves' ophthalmopathy.

The chain recombines TRBV10-1 with TRBJ1-2; D gene uncertain. Germline V gene sequence: CDR1 WNHNN, CDR2 SYGVQD (reference sequence). This CDR3 has 14 residues. V was clipped by 3 bases and J by 0 bases, with 8 bases between them. The CDR3 bases are TGCGCCAGCAGTGAAAAGGAAACTAACTATGGCTACACCTTC. Amino acids: CASSEKETNYGYTF.

V gene TRBV20-1 combines with J gene TRBJ2-5, with D unresolved. The CDR3 is 13 amino acids. Germline V gene lookup returns CDR1 DFQATT and CDR2 SNEGSKA (reference sequence). V lost 5 bases and J 7 bases, leaving 17 bases between the germline ends. The chain's CDR3 is CSADPGLWGTQYF. CDR3 sequence (DNA): TGCAGTGCTGACCCGGGTCTCTGGGGGACCCAGTACTTC.

This clonotype appeared many times. The chain combines TRBV11-2 with TRBJ1-4, with no clear D. The CDR3 is made up of 13 amino acids. From germline, CDR1 is SGHAT and CDR2 FQNNGV. Trimming pared 1 base from V and 5 bases from J, leaving 5 bases between. The CDR3 sequence is CASSLVRNEKLFF. In DNA, the CDR3 is TGTGCCAGCAGCTTAGTTCGGAATGAAAAACTGTTTTTT. The full variable domain, with the rest looked up from reference TRBV11-2 and TRBJ1-4, is EAGVAQSPRYKIIEKRQSVAFWCNPISGHATLYWYQQILGQGPKLLIQFQNNGVVDDSQLPKDRFSAERLKGVDSTLKIQPAKLEDSAVYLCASSLVRNEKLFFGSGTQLSVL.

Many counts were recorded for this clonotype. The genes are TRBV4-3 and TRBJ2-5; TRBD1 matches at 12 bases. With 4 bases clipped from V and 0 bases from J, the junction kept 3 bases outside the gene matches. The CDR3 sequence is 16 residues long. The germline CDR1 and CDR2 sequences are LGHNA and YSLEER. CDR3 amino acids: CASSPGQGAYQETQYF. In nucleotides, the CDR3 is TGCGCCAGCAGCCCGGGACAGGGGGCTTACCAAGAGACCCAGTACTTC.

This clonotype has at least ten counts. V and J are TRBV6-6 and TRBJ2-7; TRBD1 agrees at 7 bases. The CDR3 covers 12 residues. Germline values: CDR1 MNHNY, CDR2 SVGAGI (reference sequence). With 2 bases clipped from V and 5 bases from J, the junction kept 0 bases outside the gene matches. This CDR3 reads CASSYQGDEQYF. The CDR3 DNA follows: TGTGCCAGCAGTTACCAGGGGGACGAGCAGTACTTC.

The J gene is TRBJ2-2, the V gene TRBV29-1; D is possibly TRBD1 (5 bases). CDR1 is SQVTM and CDR2 is ANQGSEA in the germline V gene. The CDR3 loop spans 15 amino acids. Trimming removed 2 bases from V and 1 base from J, with 11 bases in between. CDR3 nucleotide sequence: TGCAGCGTTGAAAGCCACCAGGGGAACACCGGGGAGCTGTTTTTT. The encoded protein is CSVESHQGNTGELFF.

This clonotype was picked up a small number of times. The gene calls are TRBV24-1 and TRBJ2-2; D unresolved. Trimming cost V 6 bases and J 2 bases, with 9 bases left between them. The CDR3 sequence is 14 residues long. CDR1 and CDR2 (germline): KGHDR, SFDVKD. CDR3 nucleotide sequence: TGTGCCACCAGTTTGATGGGAAACACCGGGGAGCTGTTTTTT. Encoded protein: CATSLMGNTGELFF.

The V call is TRBV18, the J call TRBJ1-1; D uncertain. The CDR3 length is 15 residues. CDR1 and CDR2 from the germline V gene are KGHSH and LQKENI. V was clipped by 3 bases and J by 0 bases, with 11 bases between them. The CDR3 DNA reads as TGTGCCAGCTCACCGACCGAGCTTATGAACACTGAAGCTTTCTTT. This translates into CASSPTELMNTEAFF.